Detailed here is one T cell receptor beta chain. Antigen unknown. TCRdb redid the calling of the reads with MiXCR, one entry per CDR3 protein. The repertoire includes more than 500,000 distinct CDR3 sequences, 16% of them detected once, and more than 20% sits in the top ten. This sample stems from a study of T cell repertoires in cytomegalovirus infection. Study-level information: Both CMV infection and a matching HLA type were indicated by public TCR beta signatures. Study-wide results and caveats: In two of eight donors, the top clonotype was HLA-C-restricted CMV-specific. Accumulated public TCR beta family frequency recognized individuals carrying CMV together with the relevant HLA.

This CDR3 contains 16 residues. CDR1 is SGHTA and CDR2 is FQGTGA in the germline V gene. The sequencing input was CD8+ T cells from PBMCs. The clonotype was recovered from a human donor in good health (CMV status not recorded). Some clones in this sample may be carry-over from other donors' samples. The chain couples TRBV7-3 to TRBJ2-4; the match to TRBD1 covers 12 bases. For the CDR3, the DNA is TGTGGAGCAGCTCGCTTGGACCAGGGACAGGGGGCGGGTCAGTACTTC. Its protein product is CGAARLDQGQGAGQYF.